The rows below give T cell receptor beta chains drawn from one sample of a study of long-term antiretroviral therapy in people with HIV. The method was immunoSEQ multiplex PCR; TCRdb's version includes in-frame clones alone and lacks a portion of them. The profile shows approximately 30,000 clones, around 82% of them singletons. The specimen comprised unsorted PBMCs, sampled 3 years after starting antiretroviral therapy. Receptors were obtained from a man aged 40-49 years with HIV. Both conserved end residues are part of each CDR3. D genes are given only for firm matches. Only part of the rows carry a size: once, few, many, or a class if the clone is expanded.

size | D | J | V | CDR3 | DNA
NA | NA | TRBJ2-3 | TRBV5-1 | CASSPDSSRQYF | TGCGCCAGCAGCCCGGACTCATCGAGGCAGTATTTT
medium-sized | NA | TRBJ1-2 | TRBV30 | CAWRVGLGYTF | TGTGCCTGGAGGGTTGGACTGGGCTACACCTTC
NA | TRBD2 | TRBJ2-1 | TRBV4-1 | CASSQEGSGSNNEQFF | TGCGCCAGCAGCCAAGAAGGTAGCGGGAGCAACAATGAGCAGTTCTTC
NA | NA | TRBJ1-4 | TRBV5-1 | CASSLDIGVEKLFF | TGCGCCAGCAGCCTGGACATTGGAGTTGAAAAACTGTTTTTT
NA | NA | TRBJ1-1 | TRBV14 | CASSLQSNTEAFF | TGTGCCAGCAGCCTACAGTCCAACACTGAAGCTTTCTTT
once | NA | TRBJ1-1 | TRBV29-1 | CSVKGGNTEAFF | TGCAGTGTAAAGGGAGGGAACACTGAAGCTTTCTTT
NA | TRBD2 | TRBJ2-3 | TRBV11-3 | CASSRLGWEGPDTQYF | TGTGCCAGCAGCCGCCTGGGCTGGGAGGGGCCAGATACGCAGTATTTT
NA | TRBD1 | TRBJ1-2 | TRBV29-1 | CSVEDERQGLGYTF | TGCAGCGTTGAAGATGAGAGACAGGGGCTCGGCTACACCTTC
NA | TRBD1 | TRBJ2-7 | TRBV9 | CASSARDSIYEQYF | TGTGCCAGCAGTGCCCGGGACAGTATCTACGAGCAGTACTTC
once | NA | TRBJ2-5 | TRBV5-8 | CASSLWDPKETQYF | TGTGCCAGCAGCTTATGGGACCCCAAAGAGACCCAGTACTTC
few | TRBD2 | TRBJ2-7 | TRBV11-3 | CASSLALAGVYEQYF | TGTGCCAGCAGCTTGGCACTAGCGGGAGTGTACGAGCAGTACTTC
NA | NA | TRBJ2-5 | TRBV11-2 | CASSLEHHIQETQYF | TGTGCCAGCAGCTTAGAACACCATATCCAAGAGACCCAGTACTTC
NA | NA | TRBJ2-5 | TRBV6-1 | CASSERFVTAKSRTQYF | TGTGCCAGCAGTGAAAGGTTTGTGACAGCTAAGAGTAGGACCCAGTACTTC
NA | NA | TRBJ2-1 | TRBV5-4 | CASSPGAGGYEQFF | TGTGCCAGCAGCCCGGGGGCAGGAGGTTATGAGCAGTTCTTC
NA | NA | TRBJ2-7 | TRBV5-6 | CASSLGSWSTYEQYF | TGTGCCAGCAGCTTGGGTAGCTGGTCCACCTACGAGCAGTACTTC
NA | NA | TRBJ2-7 | TRBV6-1 | CASSEESSQLYEQYF | TGTGCCAGCAGTGAAGAGTCATCTCAGCTTTACGAGCAGTACTTC
NA | NA | TRBJ2-7 | TRBV11-2 | CASSLVDEQYF | TGTGCCAGCAGCTTAGTCGACGAGCAGTACTTC
NA | TRBD1 | TRBJ1-3 | TRBV6-5 | CASRSQGAPGNTIYF | TGTGCCAGCAGATCACAGGGGGCGCCGGGAAACACCATATATTTT
NA | TRBD1 | TRBJ1-2 | TRBV19 | CASSTDRGFDYGYTF | TGTGCCAGTAGTACTGACAGGGGGTTCGACTATGGCTACACCTTC
NA | TRBD1 | TRBJ1-2 | TRBV15 | CATSSIRDRGPGYTF | TGTGCCACCAGCAGCATCCGGGACAGGGGGCCTGGCTACACCTTC
NA | NA | TRBJ2-1 | TRBV5-1 | CASRPDYNEQFF | TGCGCCAGCAGACCGGACTACAATGAGCAGTTCTTC
NA | NA | TRBJ2-1 | TRBV30 | CALVGGVNEQFF | TGTGCCCTGGTAGGGGGAGTCAATGAGCAGTTCTTC
NA | NA | TRBJ1-1 | TRBV10-3 | CAISVEKGNTEAFF | TGTGCCATCAGTGTAGAGAAAGGGAACACTGAAGCTTTCTTT
NA | NA | TRBJ1-1 | TRBV19 | CASSIEGQPNTEAFF | TGTGCCAGTAGTATAGAAGGACAGCCGAACACTGAAGCTTTCTTT
NA | NA | TRBJ2-2 | TRBV27 | CASSSTSTSNTGELFF | TGTGCCAGCAGTTCCACTAGCACCTCGAACACCGGGGAGCTGTTTTTT
NA | NA | TRBJ1-2 | TRBV6-6 | CASTMTRDGYTF | TGTGCCAGCACCATGACTAGAGATGGCTACACCTTC
NA | NA | TRBJ2-7 | TRBV7-9 | CASSPGTHSYEQYF | TGTGCCAGCAGCCCCGGGACTCACTCCTACGAGCAGTACTTC
NA | NA | TRBJ2-2 | TRBV5-1 | CASSDGGSSNTGELFF | TGCGCCAGCAGCGACGGAGGGAGTTCAAACACCGGGGAGCTGTTTTTT
NA | NA | TRBJ1-3 | TRBV5-6 | CASSWGPSSGNTIYF | TGTGCCAGCAGCTGGGGGCCGAGCTCTGGAAACACCATATATTTT
NA | NA | TRBJ1-2 | TRBV5-4 | CASSSGLRTDDNYGYTF | TGTGCCAGCAGCTCCGGTCTAAGGACAGACGATAACTATGGCTACACCTTC
NA | NA | TRBJ1-1 | TRBV5-1 | CASSLELGWQNEAFF | TGCGCCAGCAGCTTGGAGTTAGGGTGGCAGAATGAAGCTTTCTTT
NA | NA | TRBJ2-7 | TRBV13 | CASSLRGRYEQYF | TGTGCCAGCAGCTTACGGGGTCGATACGAGCAGTACTTC
NA | TRBD2 | TRBJ2-2 | TRBV9 | CASSVRTSGAGLNTGELFF | TGTGCCAGCAGCGTGAGGACTAGCGGGGCTGGGCTTAACACCGGGGAGCTGTTTTTT